The 23 T cell receptor beta chains reported below all come from one sample, sequenced in a study of identical twins. One entry per CDR3 protein results from TCRdb running MiXCR on the 5' RACE reads. In the table there are about 720,000 distinct CDR3 sequences, less than 10% of which are singletons. These same records also appear under a second study, on yellow fever vaccine responses in identical twins.

Material: PBMCs. All receptors come from a woman in her late teens or twenties in good health.

This clonotype was observed at least ten times. This chain connects TRBV10-3 to TRBJ2-7; the match to TRBD1 covers 10 bases. Germline CDR1 and CDR2: ENHRY and SYGVKD. The ends lost 0 bases at V and 4 bases at J; junction bases unmatched: 0. This CDR3 contains 14 residues. The CDR3 protein is CAISESGQGYEQYF. The DNA for the CDR3 is TGTGCCATCAGTGAGTCGGGACAGGGGTACGAGCAGTACTTC.

The chain is built from TRBV27 and TRBJ2-2; D uncertain. The length of the CDR3 is 15 residues. Germline CDR1 MNHEY, CDR2 SMNVEV (reference sequence). Trimming left V 6 bases short and J 4 bases short, with 15 bases between. The CDR3 DNA sequence: TGTGCCAGCAGGAAAGGTTTCTCGGGCACCGGGGAGCTGTTTTTT. It codes for CASRKGFSGTGELFF.

This clonotype was counted a few times. One junction end does not reproduce the germline sequence, and a read error may be involved. V gene TRBV18 combines with J gene TRBJ2-3; no firm D call. Germline CDR1 and CDR2: KGHSH and LQKENI. The CDR3 has 14 residues. CDR3 sequence reads: CASSPPSYGDTQYF. CDR3 nucleotide sequence: TGTGCCAGCTCCCCACCATCGTATGGGGATACGCAGTATTTT.

This clonotype has only a few counts. At one end, the junction sequence differs from germline, possibly due to a read error. The chain carries TRBV29-1 and TRBJ2-7; D uncertain. From germline, CDR1 is SQVTM and CDR2 ANQGSEA. The CDR3 length is 12 residues. For the CDR3, the DNA is TGCAGCGTTAAAGACCCGTCCTACGAGCAGTACTTC. Translating it yields CSVKDPSYEQYF.

V gene TRBV29-1 combines with J gene TRBJ2-7; 7 nucleotides align to TRBD2. The CDR3 is 12 amino acids. Germline values: CDR1 SQVTM, CDR2 ANQGSEA. V dropped 5 bases and J dropped 7; count of bases not matched to a gene: 8. The CDR3 region is CSVTGGSGEQYF. The CDR3 DNA follows: TGCAGCGTTACGGGGGGATCGGGGGAGCAGTACTTC.

A few counts support this clonotype. The V gene is TRBV12-3 or TRBV12-4, the J gene TRBJ2-5; D is undetermined. Trimming shortened V by 0 bases and J by 0 bases, and 11 bases separated the two germline ends. This CDR3 contains 16 residues. The CDR3, as DNA: TGTGCCAGCAGTTTAGCGCGTCCGACGTACCAAGAGACCCAGTACTTC. Translated: CASSLARPTYQETQYF.

Turning to this clonotype: One junction end disagrees with the germline gene, perhaps due to a read error. This chain connects TRBV7-7 to TRBJ2-1; 9 bases align to TRBD1. Germline V lookup: CDR1 SSHAT, CDR2 FNYEAQ (reference sequence). This CDR3 has 16 amino acids. CDR3 amino acids: CASSPRDREPYNEQFF. CDR3 in DNA: TGTGCTAGCAGCCCCCGGGACAGGGAACCTTACAATGAGCAGTTCTTC.

This clonotype was detected ten times or more. The J gene is TRBJ2-3, the V gene TRBV6-5; D ambiguous. There are 11 residues in the CDR3. The germline V and J ends were trimmed by 7 bases and 8 bases, with 10 bases remaining between them. Germline CDR1 reads MNHEY; CDR2 reads SVGAGI. The CDR3 sequence: CASTNAGTQYF. The CDR3 nucleotides read TGTGCCAGCACCAATGCTGGTACGCAGTATTTT.

A few counts support this clonotype. The chain links TRBV20-1 to TRBJ2-1; possible D gene TRBD2, 6 bases. V shed 3 bases and J shed 3 bases, with 12 bases lying between them. The germline gives CDR1 DFQATT, CDR2 SNEGSKA (reference sequence). The CDR3 runs 14 residues. CDR3 loop: CSARGLEDYNEQFF. The DNA of the CDR3 is TGCAGTGCTAGGGGACTCGAAGACTACAATGAGCAGTTCTTC.

This clonotype was counted only a few times. V gene TRBV7-9 combines with J gene TRBJ2-5; D is possibly TRBD2 (5 bases). The CDR3 is 16 amino acids. Trimming removed 5 bases from V and 2 bases from J, with 18 bases in between. CDR1 is SEHNR, CDR2 FQNEAQ, per germline (reference sequence). Here the CDR3 DNA reads TGTGCCAGCAGCACCCGGGAAGTTTCGCTTCAAGAGACCCAGTACTTC. Amino acid sequence: CASSTREVSLQETQYF.

This sequence joins TRBV29-1 and TRBJ2-3; TRBD1 matches 8 bases. The CDR3 is 16 residues long. Germline V gene data show CDR1 as SQVTM and CDR2 as ANQGSEA. Trimming removed 6 bases from V and 7 bases from J; junction bases left unmatched: 18. CDR3 region: CSVSGQAGLRPNTQYF. The CDR3, as DNA: TGCAGCGTATCGGGACAGGCTGGGCTACGCCCCAATACGCAGTATTTT.

Ten or more counts support this clonotype. V is TRBV5-1 and J is TRBJ2-1; unclear D gene. The germline V gene has CDR1 SGHRS and CDR2 YFSETQ. This CDR3 has 14 amino acids. The germline V and J ends were trimmed by 0 bases and 7 bases, with 11 bases remaining between them. The CDR3 reads CASSLVGRNNEQFF. The CDR3 DNA sequence: TGCGCCAGCAGCTTGGTCGGACGGAATAATGAGCAGTTCTTC.

This clonotype was detected only a few times. The rearrangement uses TRBV12-3 or TRBV12-4 and TRBJ2-3; 10 positions agree with TRBD1. The CDR3 contains 16 residues. V lost 5 bases, J lost 0 bases, and 5 bases stayed unmatched. CDR3 in amino acids: CASSPGTGVSTDTQYF. CDR3 bases: TGTGCCAGCAGTCCCGGGACAGGGGTAAGCACAGATACGCAGTATTTT.

The V call is TRBV11-2, the J call TRBJ2-5, with 9 positions matching TRBD2. The germline V gene has CDR1 SGHAT and CDR2 FQNNGV. Trimming at V came to 0 bases and at J to 4 bases, leaving 12 bases not matched to a gene. The CDR3 is made up of 18 amino acids. CDR3 in amino acids: CASSLDRTPSGMGETQYF. The DNA for the CDR3 is TGTGCCAGCAGCTTAGATCGCACGCCTAGCGGGATGGGAGAGACCCAGTACTTC.

This clonotype showed up just a few times. The rearrangement joins TRBV5-1 to TRBJ2-7; perhaps D is TRBD1 or TRBD2 (5 bases each). The CDR3 contains 15 residues. V lost 1 base and J 1 base, leaving 12 bases between the germline ends. Germline V gene lookup returns CDR1 SGHRS and CDR2 YFSETQ. Here the CDR3 reads CASSLSPGTSYEQYF. CDR3 nucleotides: TGCGCCAGCAGCTTGTCTCCAGGGACGTCCTACGAGCAGTACTTC.

This clonotype was observed a few times. The gene calls are TRBV29-1 and TRBJ1-2; D remains ambiguous. V was cut by 3 bases and J by 4 bases, with 6 bases left in between. This CDR3 has 11 amino acids. The germline gives CDR1 SQVTM, CDR2 ANQGSEA. The CDR3 sequence is CSVDTAYGYTF. CDR3 coding DNA: TGCAGCGTTGACACCGCCTATGGCTACACCTTC. Full variable domain (outside the CDR3, taken from reference TRBV29-1 and TRBJ1-2): SAVISQKPSRDICQRGTSLTIQCQVDSQVTMMFWYRQQPGQSLTLIATANQGSEATYESGFVIDKFPISRPNLTFSTLTVSNMSPEDSSIYLCSVDTAYGYTFGSGTRLTVV.

The CDR3 reads CASRAGQGAREEQFF. In DNA form, the CDR3 reads TGTGCCAGCAGGGCGGGACAGGGGGCGAGGGAAGAGCAGTTCTTC. The V and J genes are TRBV2 and TRBJ2-1, with TRBD1 matching over 12 bases. The germline gives CDR1 SNHLY, CDR2 FYNNEI. CDR3 length equals 15 residues. After removal of 6 bases from V and 10 bases from J, the junction contained 10 bases not matched to a gene.

This chain uses TRBV28 with TRBJ2-1; no reliable D call. The germline V gene has CDR1 MDHEN and CDR2 SYDVKM. The CDR3 has 12 amino acids. The V gene lost 6 bases and the J gene lost 3 bases, with 6 bases spanning the gap. In DNA form, the CDR3 reads TGTGCCAGCAGGCCTAACTACAATGAGCAGTTCTTC. Translating gives CASRPNYNEQFF.

This clonotype occurred a few times. This chain connects TRBV11-2 to TRBJ2-6, with TRBD1 matching over 11 bases. V lost 5 bases, J lost 0 bases, and 6 bases stayed unmatched. The germline V gene has CDR1 SGHAT and CDR2 FQNNGV. The CDR3 spans 18 residues. The CDR3 region is CASSLRTGGFSGANVLTF. CDR3 DNA: TGTGCCAGCAGCCTTAGGACAGGGGGCTTCTCTGGGGCCAACGTCCTGACTTTC.

The sample holds many counts of this clonotype. The chain is built from TRBV4-1 and TRBJ2-5; D gene ambiguous. Germline V CDR1 and CDR2: MGHRA, YSYEKL. The germline V and J ends were trimmed by 4 bases and 2 bases, with 11 bases remaining between them. This CDR3 has 14 residues. The CDR3, as DNA: TGCGCCAGCAGCCTAGACATCAGGCAAGAGACCCAGTACTTC. This codes for CASSLDIRQETQYF.

The J gene is TRBJ2-1, the V gene TRBV12-3 or TRBV12-4, with no clear D. V lost 2 bases, J lost 0 bases, and 11 bases lay in between. CDR3 length equals 16 residues. The CDR3 loop reads CASSLMGTRSYNEQFF. CDR3 DNA sequence: TGTGCCAGCAGTTTAATGGGCACCCGCTCCTACAATGAGCAGTTCTTC.

This chain uses TRBV27 with TRBJ2-5, with 13 bases fitting TRBD2. Germline CDR1 MNHEY, CDR2 SMNVEV (reference sequence). The CDR3 extends over 16 amino acids. J lost 5 bases, V lost 4 bases, and 7 bases had no gene match. The DNA of the CDR3 is TGTGCCAGCAGTTCGGGACTAGCGGGGCTGGGGGAGACCCAGTACTTC. It codes for CASSSGLAGLGETQYF.

This clonotype has at least ten counts. V and J are TRBV3-2 and TRBJ2-2; the table's D call, TRBD1, was not checked against the DNA. TRBV3-2 is classified as a pseudogene. This CDR3 spans 18 amino acids. The CDR3 DNA reads TGTGCCAGCAGCCAAGGAGATTTTGGGACACTGAAAACCGGGGAGCTGTTTTTT. Protein: CASSQGDFGTLKTGELFF.